What follows are 6 T cell receptor beta chains derived from one specimen sequenced in a study of blood T cell repertoires in COVID-19 (dated by TCRdb to 2020 to 2021). The library relied on the immunoSEQ multiplex PCR assay. TCRdb obtained this table from immuneACCESS and retained in-frame rearrangements with V and J assigned. These tables miss some clones; where compared with another copy, unresolved V genes account for less than half of the shortfall, and the remainder is unexplained. The sample data list some 97,000 clones, and just over 85% of these were observed just once. The top ten clones comprise approximately 5% of the sample. Sequenced input: peripheral blood. The receptors here all came from a human donor in a cohort sampled during active COVID-19.

The V and J genes are TRBV15 and TRBJ2-2, with D perhaps TRBD1 (5 bases). CDR3 length equals 15 residues. CDR1 LNHNV and CDR2 YYDKDF come from the germline V gene (reference sequence). Deletions cut 2 bases from V and 2 bases from J, with 9 bases between. CDR3 region: CATSRQGYNTGELFF. In DNA, the CDR3 is TGTGCCACCAGCAGACAGGGATATAACACCGGGGAGCTGTTTTTT. The full variable domain, rest sourced from reference TRBV15 and TRBJ2-2, is DAMVIQNPRYQVTQFGKPVTLSCSQTLNHNVMYWYQQKSSQAPKLLFHYYDKDFNNEADTPDNFQSRRPNTSFCFLDIRSPGLGDTAMYLCATSRQGYNTGELFFGEGSRLTVL.

In its sample, this clone was seen once. The V gene is TRBV19, the J gene TRBJ2-1, with a weak D call TRBD2 (6 bases). CDR3 length: 16 amino acids. V dropped 1 base and J dropped 6 bases, with 16 bases sitting between them. Germline V gene sequence: CDR1 LNHDA, CDR2 SQIVND (reference sequence). The CDR3 protein is CASSIGRRGLGNEQFF. DNA of the CDR3: TGTGCCAGTAGTATAGGTAGGCGGGGATTAGGCAATGAGCAGTTCTTC.

The V call is TRBV2, the J call TRBJ2-5; 12 nucleotides align to TRBD2. The CDR3 extends over 16 amino acids. Trimming took 6 bases from V and 4 from J; bases not matched to a gene: 9. The germline CDR1 and CDR2 sequences are SNHLY and FYNNEI. CDR3 sequence (DNA): TGTGCCAGCAGCGCCGACCTAGCGGGAGGGGTAGAGACCCAGTACTTC. It encodes CASSADLAGGVETQYF.

This clone was counted a single time. V gene TRBV7-2 combines with J gene TRBJ2-7; 8 bases are shared with TRBD2. Looked up from germline, CDR1 is SGHTA and CDR2 is FQGNSA. V lost 1 base, J lost 2 bases, and 4 bases stayed unmatched. The CDR3 length is 15 residues. CDR3 nucleotides: TGTGCCAGCAGCTTAGATAACGGGAGGGCCTACGAGCAGTACTTC. Protein product: CASSLDNGRAYEQYF.

The chain combines TRBV27 with TRBJ2-3; 11 nucleotides align to TRBD2. Germline CDR1 reads MNHEY; CDR2 reads SMNVEV (reference sequence). Unmatched junction bases numbered 6, after V lost 5 bases and J lost 2 bases. CDR3 size: 16 residues. The CDR3 loop is CASSPRLAGITDTQYF. The CDR3 DNA reads as TGTGCCAGCAGTCCTCGACTAGCGGGAATCACAGATACGCAGTATTTT.

The V and J genes are TRBV11-2 and TRBJ2-7; possible D gene TRBD1, 5 bases. The V end lost 2 bases, the J end lost 0 bases, and 11 bases lay between the germline ends. The CDR3 is made up of 15 amino acids. Germline V gives CDR1 SGHAT, CDR2 FQNNGV. The CDR3 DNA reads as TGTGCCAGCAGCTTAAGGGCAGGGAACTCCTACGAGCAGTACTTC. The encoded protein is CASSLRAGNSYEQYF.